Below, 31 T cell receptor beta chains from the same sample are listed, as sequenced in a study of T cell responses to AZD1222 COVID-19 vaccine. The data were produced by immunoSEQ multiplex PCR, yet TCRdb's version contains in-frame clones alone and is incomplete. The table records about 94,000 clones, roughly 90% of them present only once. Material: peripheral blood, obtained 28 days after the second AZD1222 dose. All receptors come from an adult who received the AZD1222 COVID-19 vaccine.

This chain connects TRBV7-8 to TRBJ2-1; perhaps TRBD2 as D (6 bases). This CDR3 spans 15 amino acids. The V gene lost 1 base and the J gene lost 4 bases, with 11 bases spanning the gap. CDR1 is SGHVS and CDR2 is FQNEAQ in the germline V gene. The CDR3 DNA is TGTGCCAGCAGCTTAGGCGGGATCAGTTACAATGAGCAGTTCTTC. Translated: CASSLGGISYNEQFF. Full variable domain (missing parts from reference TRBV7-8 and TRBJ2-1): GAGVSQSPRYKVAKRGQDVALRCDPISGHVSLFWYQQALGQGPEFLTYFQNEAQLDKSGLPSDRFFAERPEGSVSTLKIQRTQQEDSAVYLCASSLGGISYNEQFFGPGTRLTVL.

The rearrangement joins TRBV18 to TRBJ1-5; 9 bases agree with TRBD1. CDR3 length equals 15 residues. V was pared by 5 bases and J by 4 bases, with 6 bases of the junction left unmatched. Germline CDR1 is KGHSH and CDR2 is LQKENI. The CDR3 region has the DNA TGTGCCAGCTCATCGGGACAGGGTTTTAATCAGCCCCAGCATTTT. Translation gives CASSSGQGFNQPQHF.

The chain combines TRBV7-6 with TRBJ2-7; TRBD1 is a possible D gene (6 bases). Germline CDR1 is SGHVS and CDR2 is FNYEAQ. The ends were cut back, 5 bases at V and 0 bases at J, with 20 bases in the middle. The CDR3 covers 17 residues. CDR3 amino acids: CASSLLPGADSSYEQYF. The CDR3 DNA sequence: TGTGCCAGCAGCCTATTACCAGGAGCGGACAGCTCCTACGAGCAGTACTTC. Variable domain in full (rest from reference TRBV7-6 and TRBJ2-7): GAGVSQSPRYKVTKRGQDVALRCDPISGHVSLYWYRQALGQGPEFLTYFNYEAQQDKSGLPNDRFSAERPEGSISTLTIQRTEQRDSAMYRCASSLLPGADSSYEQYFGPGTRLTVT.

Points on this clone: Germline is not matched at one junction end, which may reflect a read error. The genes are TRBV5-1 and TRBJ2-4; possibly TRBD1 for D (6 bases). CDR1 and CDR2 from the germline V gene are SGHRS and YFSETQ. The CDR3 is 14 amino acids. CDR3 residues: CASSLWIGQTLSDF. In DNA form, the CDR3 reads TGCGCCAGCAGCTTGTGGATTGGACAGACCCTCTCAGACTTC.

This sequence joins TRBV13 and TRBJ2-1, with 11 bases matching TRBD2. Germline CDR1 and CDR2: PRHDT and FYEKMQ (reference sequence). This CDR3 spans 16 amino acids. The V gene end was trimmed by 2 bases and the J gene end by 8 bases; junction bases not matched to a gene: 8. CDR3 residues: CASSLSLAGVPDEQFF. The DNA for the CDR3 is TGTGCCAGCAGCTTATCACTAGCGGGGGTTCCGGATGAGCAGTTCTTC. Complete variable domain (other parts from reference TRBV13 and TRBJ2-1): AAGVIQSPRHLIKEKRETATLKCYPIPRHDTVYWYQQGPGQDPQFLISFYEKMQSDKGSIPDRFSAQQFSDYHSELNMSSLELGDSALYFCASSLSLAGVPDEQFFGPGTRLTVL.

The V gene is TRBV10-2, the J gene TRBJ2-7; possibly TRBD1 or TRBD2 for D (5 bases each). The CDR3 covers 13 residues. Per germline, CDR1 WSHSY and CDR2 SAAADI. The V end lost 9 bases, the J end lost 2 bases, and 14 bases lay between the germline ends. The CDR3 region is CASSPGATYEQYF. CDR3 bases: TGCGCCAGTAGCCCCGGGGCTACCTACGAGCAGTACTTC.

The CDR3 region is CASSSSLGALGGYEQYF. For the CDR3, the DNA is TGTGCCAGCAGTTCCTCCTTGGGGGCCCTGGGGGGTTACGAGCAGTACTTC. The gene calls are TRBV28 and TRBJ2-7, with D perhaps assigned TRBD1 or TRBD2 (6 bases each). This CDR3 is 17 amino acids long. The germline gives CDR1 MDHEN, CDR2 SYDVKM. Trimming left V 4 bases short and J 4 bases short, with 23 bases between.

This clone was seen just once. J is TRBJ1-1 and V is TRBV7-8; a weak D match, TRBD1 (6 bases). The germline V gene has CDR1 SGHVS and CDR2 FQNEAQ. This CDR3 is built from 13 residues. The ends were cut back, 5 bases at V and 8 bases at J, with 15 bases in the middle. The CDR3: CASSLGQRTEAFF. The CDR3 DNA reads as TGTGCCAGCAGCCTCGGACAGAGGACCGAAGCTTTCTTT.

The chain uses TRBV18 and TRBJ2-7; D not resolved. V was pared by 5 bases and J by 4 bases, with 15 bases between. CDR1 is KGHSH and CDR2 is LQKENI in the germline V gene. This CDR3 region has 14 residues. The CDR3 reads CASSNPEQKYEQYF. Written as DNA, the CDR3 is TGTGCCAGCTCAAACCCCGAACAGAAATACGAGCAGTACTTC.

The CDR3 DNA follows: TGTGCCAGCAGCCTACCCAGTTTGTTTCCGCACTCGGGGCAGTTCTTC. Translated: CASSLPSLFPHSGQFF. The V call is TRBV7-2, the J call TRBJ2-1; D remains ambiguous. The ends were cut back, 5 bases at V and 12 bases at J, with 26 bases in the middle. The germline V gene encodes CDR1 SGHTA and CDR2 FQGNSA. The CDR3 is 16 residues long.

This chain connects TRBV5-8 to TRBJ1-1; 11 bases are a match to TRBD1. Germline V gene sequence: CDR1 SGHTS, CDR2 YDEGEE. The J segment lost 1 base and the V segment lost 0 bases, leaving 5 bases of the junction unmatched. This CDR3 has 17 residues. The CDR3 region has the DNA TGTGCCAGCAGCTTGGGGACAGGGGGCGCGAAGAACACTGAAGCTTTCTTT. Translated, it gives CASSLGTGGAKNTEAFF.

The rearrangement uses TRBV3-1 (or the pseudogene TRBV3-2) and TRBJ1-1; 11 bases are shared with TRBD1. Germline V CDR1 and CDR2: LGHDT, YNNKEL (reference sequence). There are 15 residues in the CDR3. V shed 4 bases, J shed 5 bases, and the junction held 6 bases outside the gene matches. CDR3 region: CASSPRTGGATEAFF. CDR3 nucleotide sequence: TGTGCCAGCAGCCCGAGGACAGGGGGCGCGACTGAAGCTTTCTTT.

The V and J genes are TRBV7-3 and TRBJ2-2; no clear D. Germline loops: CDR1 SGHTA, CDR2 FQGTGA. Trimming cost V 5 bases and J 1 base, with 14 bases left between them. This CDR3 has 16 residues. The CDR3 sequence: CASSPPGPQNTGELFF. The CDR3 bases are TGTGCCAGCAGCCCCCCCGGACCACAGAACACCGGGGAGCTGTTTTTT. The whole variable domain, filled in from reference TRBV7-3 and TRBJ2-2, reads GAGVSQTPSNKVTEKGKYVELRCDPISGHTALYWYRQSLGQGPEFLIYFQGTGAADDSGLPNDRFFAVRPEGSVSTLKIQRTERGDSAVYLCASSPPGPQNTGELFFGEGSRLTVL.

V usage is TRBV6-1 and J usage is TRBJ1-2; a weak D match, TRBD1 (5 bases). Germline V gene lookup returns CDR1 MNHNS and CDR2 SASEGT. Trimming pared 1 base from V and 2 bases from J, leaving 5 bases between. This CDR3 comprises 13 residues. For the CDR3, the DNA is TGTGCCAGCAGTGAAGACAGGAACTATGGCTACACCTTC. It specifies CASSEDRNYGYTF.

The gene calls are TRBV7-3 and TRBJ1-2; 8 positions agree with TRBD1. The CDR3 is 13 amino acids. The V gene's germline CDR1 is SGHTA and CDR2 FQGTGA. With V trimmed by 4 bases and J by 6 bases, 4 bases remained unmatched. This CDR3 is CASSSTGGNGYTF. The CDR3, as DNA: TGTGCCAGCAGCTCTACAGGGGGAAATGGCTACACCTTC. Supplemented by reference TRBV7-3 and TRBJ1-2, the full variable domain reads GAGVSQTPSNKVTEKGKYVELRCDPISGHTALYWYRQSLGQGPEFLIYFQGTGAADDSGLPNDRFFAVRPEGSVSTLKIQRTERGDSAVYLCASSSTGGNGYTFGSGTRLTVV.

CDR3 sequence (DNA): TGTGCCAGCAGTGACCGAGCGGGGACCACAGATACGCAGTATTTT. Translating gives CASSDRAGTTDTQYF. The genes are TRBV6-4 and TRBJ2-3, with TRBD2 matching over 7 bases. V was clipped by 2 bases and J by 2 bases; unmatched bases: 4. CDR3 length equals 15 residues. CDR1 is MRHNA, CDR2 SNTAGT, per germline.

CDR3 residues: CAWSMDGNSPLHF. The CDR3 DNA reads TGTGCCTGGAGTATGGATGGCAATTCACCCCTCCACTTT. The chain recombines TRBV30 with TRBJ1-6; D not resolved. The CDR3 runs to 13 residues. Trimming took off 2 bases at V and 7 bases at J, with 9 bases between the two ends. CDR1 GTSNPN and CDR2 SVGIG come from the germline V gene (reference sequence).

This chain joins TRBV7-9 and TRBJ2-7; 9 positions match TRBD1. The germline gives CDR1 SEHNR, CDR2 FQNEAQ (reference sequence). Germline trimming cut 1 base from V and 5 bases from J; bases unmatched to any gene: 6. The CDR3 has 15 residues. Here the CDR3 DNA reads TGTGCCAGCAGCTTAGGACAGGGGGTAGGAAACGAGCAGTACTTC. It codes for CASSLGQGVGNEQYF.

The chain has TRBV11-1 and TRBJ1-5; D remains ambiguous. The CDR3 is made up of 16 amino acids. From germline, CDR1 is SGHAT and CDR2 FQDESV (reference sequence). Trimming left V 1 base short and J 2 bases short, with 12 bases between. This chain's CDR3 is CASSLGRWVRNQPQHF. DNA for the CDR3: TGTGCCAGCAGCTTAGGCCGATGGGTACGCAATCAGCCCCAGCATTTT.

This sequence joins TRBV27 and TRBJ1-5; 8 positions agree with TRBD1. With V trimmed by 0 bases and J by 4 bases, 2 bases remained unmatched. CDR1 is MNHEY and CDR2 is SMNVEV in the germline V gene (reference sequence). This CDR3 contains 15 residues. CDR3 residues: CASSLSGQGNQPQHF. The CDR3, as DNA: TGTGCCAGCAGTTTATCCGGACAGGGAAATCAGCCCCAGCATTTT.

The chain employs TRBV28 and TRBJ1-1; a possible D gene is TRBD1 (6 bases). Germline CDR1 reads MDHEN; CDR2 reads SYDVKM. The CDR3 runs 12 residues. V was pared by 6 bases and J by 3 bases, with 8 bases between. DNA for the CDR3: TGTGCCAGCAGCTCAGGGGACACTGAAGCTTTCTTT. Amino acid sequence: CASSSGDTEAFF.

This sequence joins TRBV9 and TRBJ2-3, with a possible D match to TRBD1 (5 bases). The V and J ends lost 6 bases and 0 bases respectively, with 11 bases between them. The CDR3 runs to 14 residues. Germline values: CDR1 SGDLS, CDR2 YYNGEE. CDR3 sequence: CASTRQPSTDTQYF. The CDR3 bases are TGTGCCAGCACTAGACAGCCTAGCACAGATACGCAGTATTTT. Full variable domain (rest looked up from reference TRBV9 and TRBJ2-3): DSGVTQTPKHLITATGQRVTLRCSPRSGDLSVYWYQQSLDQGLQFLIQYYNGEERAKGNILERFSAQQFPDLHSELNLSSLELGDSALYFCASTRQPSTDTQYFGPGTRLTVL.

The chain joins TRBV7-9 to TRBJ2-5; TRBD1 or TRBD2 may be the D gene (5 bases each). The CDR3 runs 14 residues. The V and J ends lost 5 bases and 1 base respectively, with 11 bases between them. The germline V gene has CDR1 SEHNR and CDR2 FQNEAQ (reference sequence). CDR3 in amino acids: CASSPGAGQETQYF. The CDR3 DNA follows: TGTGCCAGCAGCCCCGGGGCTGGCCAAGAGACCCAGTACTTC. Drawing the rest from reference TRBV7-9 and TRBJ2-5, the complete variable domain is DTGVSQNPRHKITKRGQNVTFRCDPISEHNRLYWYRQTLGQGPEFLTYFQNEAQLEKSRLLSDRFSAERPKGSFSTLEIQRTEQGDSAMYLCASSPGAGQETQYFGPGTRLLVL.

The gene calls are TRBV19 and TRBJ2-7; D may be TRBD1 (6 bases). The CDR3 contains 15 residues. Germline V lookup: CDR1 LNHDA, CDR2 SQIVND (reference sequence). Trimming took 5 bases from V and 4 from J, leaving 18 bases between them. CDR3 sequence reads: CASSPWTASEYEQYF. CDR3 sequence (DNA): TGTGCCAGTAGTCCTTGGACAGCATCAGAGTACGAGCAGTACTTC. Complete variable domain (other parts from reference TRBV19 and TRBJ2-7): DGGITQSPKYLFRKEGQNVTLSCEQNLNHDAMYWYRQDPGQGLRLIYYSQIVNDFQKGDIAEGYSVSREKKESFPLTVTSAQKNPTAFYLCASSPWTASEYEQYFGPGTRLTVT.

The chain links TRBV29-1 to TRBJ1-2, with TRBD1 matching over 9 bases. Germline values: CDR1 SQVTM, CDR2 ANQGSEA. This CDR3 comprises 12 residues. Trimming took 5 bases from V and 4 from J; bases not matched to a gene: 2. The CDR3 sequence is CSVPDRGYGYTF. The CDR3, as DNA: TGCAGCGTTCCGGACAGGGGCTATGGCTACACCTTC. The full variable domain, completed using reference TRBV29-1 and TRBJ1-2, is SAVISQKPSRDICQRGTSLTIQCQVDSQVTMMFWYRQQPGQSLTLIATANQGSEATYESGFVIDKFPISRPNLTFSTLTVSNMSPEDSSIYLCSVPDRGYGYTFGSGTRLTVV.

This chain uses TRBV10-1 with TRBJ2-4, with TRBD1 matching 8 bases. This CDR3 has 12 residues. Germline loops: CDR1 WNHNN, CDR2 SYGVQD (reference sequence). J gave up 7 bases and V 8 bases, and 4 bases lay outside the gene matches. The CDR3 nucleotides read TGCGCCAGCTGGTCAGGGGGCAACATTCAGTACTTC. Its translation is CASWSGGNIQYF.

The chain has TRBV3-1 (or the pseudogene TRBV3-2) and TRBJ1-4; 7 nucleotides match TRBD1. The CDR3 runs 14 residues. Trimming took 7 bases from V and 8 from J; bases not matched to a gene: 10. The V gene's germline CDR1 is LGHDT and CDR2 YNNKEL (reference sequence). The CDR3 protein is CASTPGGPREKLFF. CDR3 in DNA: TGTGCCAGCACCCCAGGGGGACCGAGGGAAAAACTGTTTTTT.

This rearrangement joins TRBV27 to TRBJ1-1, with unresolved D. CDR3 length: 14 residues. Per germline, CDR1 MNHEY and CDR2 SMNVEV (reference sequence). Trimming removed 3 bases at V and 1 base at J, with 9 bases between. The CDR3 DNA follows: TGTGCCAGCAGTTTGGGTCCGAAGAACACTGAAGCTTTCTTT. It codes for CASSLGPKNTEAFF.

In nucleotides, the CDR3 is TGTGCCAGCATGAGGGGAAACGAAAAACTGTTTTTT. This encodes CASMRGNEKLFF. This rearrangement joins TRBV28 to TRBJ1-4; perhaps TRBD1 as D (5 bases). Trimming removed 7 bases at V and 8 bases at J, with 11 bases between. Germline assignment: CDR1 MDHEN and CDR2 SYDVKM. This CDR3 has 12 residues.

V usage is TRBV20-1 and J usage is TRBJ2-1; 11 bases fit TRBD1. V lost 3 bases and J lost 3; bases outside the gene matches: 10. CDR3 length: 17 amino acids. Germline CDR1 reads DFQATT; CDR2 reads SNEGSKA (reference sequence). The CDR3 spells CSASLLQGQGDYNEQFF. CDR3 DNA sequence: TGCAGTGCTAGTCTCCTACAGGGACAGGGGGACTACAATGAGCAGTTCTTC.

The J gene is TRBJ2-7, the V gene TRBV20-1; TRBD1 is a possible D gene (6 bases). Trimming pared 3 bases from V and 1 base from J, leaving 13 bases between. The germline V gene has CDR1 DFQATT and CDR2 SNEGSKA (reference sequence). The CDR3 is 14 residues long. For the CDR3, the DNA is TGCAGTGCTAGTGCCTGGGGGCTTTCCTACGAGCAGTACTTC. Its protein product is CSASAWGLSYEQYF.